The 32 T cell receptor beta chains below all came from one sample that was sequenced in a study of blood T cell repertoires in COVID-19. Profiling relied on immunoSEQ multiplex PCR, and the TCRdb table lists in-frame clones only, not all of them. The sample contains about 330,000 clones, 65% to 90% of which appear only once. Sequencing was done on a sample of peripheral blood. The receptors stem from a human donor in a cohort sampled during active COVID-19.

The chain links TRBV3-1 (or the pseudogene TRBV3-2) to TRBJ2-5, with 10 bases aligning to TRBD2. The CDR3 covers 14 residues. The V gene's germline CDR1 is LGHDT and CDR2 YNNKEL (reference sequence). The junction had 10 bases not matched to a gene; V was cut back by 11 bases and J by 4 bases. CDR3 DNA: TGTGCCGCGGGAGCGGGGGGGCCGGGAGAGACCCAGTACTTC. Amino acids: CAAGAGGPGETQYF.

V and J are TRBV4-2 and TRBJ1-1; TRBD1 aligns across 7 bases. V shed 7 bases and J 6 bases; nucleotides not matched to a gene: 11. The CDR3 loop spans 14 amino acids. Germline CDR1 LGHNA, CDR2 YNFKEQ. CDR3 coding DNA: TGTGCCAGCAACATTAAACAGGGGAGCCCTGAAGCTTTCTTT. Protein product: CASNIKQGSPEAFF.

This clone was recorded a few times. The chain links TRBV28 to TRBJ1-6; the match to TRBD1 covers 7 bases. Germline V CDR1 and CDR2: MDHEN, SYDVKM. The ends lost 6 bases at V and 9 bases at J; junction bases unmatched: 17. The CDR3 covers 17 residues. CDR3 sequence: CASRTPGTADVGSPLHF. DNA of the CDR3: TGTGCCAGCAGAACCCCCGGGACAGCTGATGTTGGTTCACCCCTCCACTTT. Drawing the rest from reference TRBV28 and TRBJ1-6, the complete variable domain is DVKVTQSSRYLVKRTGEKVFLECVQDMDHENMFWYRQDPGLGLRLIYFSYDVKMKEKGDIPEGYSVSREKKERFSLILESASTNQTSMYLCASRTPGTADVGSPLHFGNGTRLTVT.

The chain links TRBV6-6 to TRBJ1-2; TRBD1 is a possible D gene (5 bases). V was cut by 7 bases and J by 2 bases, with 23 bases left in between. CDR1 and CDR2 (germline): MNHNY, SVGAGI (reference sequence). This CDR3 is 17 amino acids long. CDR3 nucleotides: TGTGCCAGCACTCGACGACAGAACAAGGGGCTCAACTATGGCTACACCTTC. Amino acids: CASTRRQNKGLNYGYTF.

J is TRBJ2-3 and V is TRBV2; D unresolved. CDR3 length: 14 residues. With 8 bases removed from V and 0 bases from J, the gap between germline ends came to 12 bases. The V gene's germline CDR1 is SNHLY and CDR2 FYNNEI. CDR3 sequence reads: CASLTRSSTDTQYF. The CDR3 bases are TGTGCCAGCCTCACGAGATCTAGCACAGATACGCAGTATTTT.

V and J are TRBV6-5 and TRBJ1-2; TRBD1 agrees at 9 bases. CDR1 is MNHEY and CDR2 is SVGAGI in the germline V gene. J gave up 4 bases and V 4 bases, and 7 bases lay outside the gene matches. The CDR3 is 15 amino acids. CDR3 nucleotides: TGTGCCAGCAGTTGGCCGGGACAGGGAGTCTATGGCTACACCTTC. Its protein is CASSWPGQGVYGYTF.

This chain uses TRBV24-1 with TRBJ2-6; no reliable D call. CDR1 is KGHDR, CDR2 SFDVKD, per germline. This CDR3 has 16 amino acids. The V and J ends lost 6 bases and 2 bases respectively, with 13 bases between them. CDR3 loop: CATSPSVDTGANVLTF. The CDR3, as DNA: TGTGCCACCAGTCCATCAGTCGATACTGGGGCCAACGTCCTGACTTTC.

The V gene is TRBV3-1 (or the pseudogene TRBV3-2), the J gene TRBJ2-3; 11 bases match TRBD2. CDR1 and CDR2 from the germline V gene are LGHDT and YNNKEL (reference sequence). V lost 2 bases, J lost 7 bases, and 5 bases stayed unmatched. This CDR3 has 15 residues. The DNA for the CDR3 is TGTGCCAGCAGCCAATACGGGACTAGCGGTTATACGCAGTATTTT. Protein sequence: CASSQYGTSGYTQYF.

The sample holds one count of this clone. V gene TRBV2 combines with J gene TRBJ2-6, with 7 nucleotides matching TRBD1. The germline gives CDR1 SNHLY, CDR2 FYNNEI. The CDR3 sequence is 17 residues long. The junction had 3 bases not matched to a gene; V was cut back by 1 base and J by 0 bases. The chain's CDR3 is CASSEETGTSGANVLTF. The CDR3, as DNA: TGTGCCAGCAGTGAAGAGACAGGGACCTCTGGGGCCAACGTCCTGACTTTC.

The V gene is TRBV6-1, the J gene TRBJ2-3; TRBD2 aligns across 7 bases. The CDR3 extends over 17 amino acids. After removal of 4 bases from V and 2 bases from J, the junction contained 12 bases not matched to a gene. Per germline, CDR1 MNHNS and CDR2 SASEGT. The CDR3 loop is CASSAGRGAGFTDTQYF. As DNA, the CDR3 is TGTGCCAGCAGTGCGGGCCGGGGAGCGGGGTTCACAGATACGCAGTATTTT.

V and J are TRBV7-5 and TRBJ1-4; TRBD1 is the table's D call and was not checked against the DNA. TRBV7-5 is classified as a pseudogene. The CDR3 covers 21 residues. As DNA, the CDR3 is TGTGTCAGAAGCTTAGGTTTACTTCCGGGGACAGCTTTTGCAACTAATGAAAAACTGTTTTTT. Protein sequence: CVRSLGLLPGTAFATNEKLFF.

This chain connects TRBV6-1 to TRBJ1-1, with D tentatively TRBD1 (5 bases). Germline V gene sequence: CDR1 MNHNS, CDR2 SASEGT. The CDR3 is 13 residues long. The V end lost 0 bases, the J end lost 9 bases, and 11 bases lay between the germline ends. The CDR3 loop reads CASSEAPTDQAFF. CDR3 in DNA: TGTGCCAGCAGTGAAGCCCCGACAGACCAAGCTTTCTTT.

For the CDR3, the DNA is TGTGCCAGCAGCTTGGGAGGCTACGCCTACAATGAGCAGTTCTTC. Amino acid sequence: CASSLGGYAYNEQFF. The V and J genes are TRBV5-8 and TRBJ2-1, with D unresolved. The V and J ends lost 0 bases and 2 bases respectively, with 9 bases between them. The germline CDR1 and CDR2 sequences are SGHTS and YDEGEE. The CDR3 is made up of 15 amino acids.

The rearrangement joins TRBV27 to TRBJ2-7; tentative D call: TRBD1 (6 bases). The CDR3 spans 14 residues. Germline CDR1 is MNHEY and CDR2 is SMNVEV (reference sequence). V was clipped by 6 bases and J by 9 bases, with 21 bases between them. The CDR3 here is CASSPLGQRGVQYF. Written as DNA, the CDR3 is TGTGCCAGCAGCCCTCTGGGACAACGAGGAGTGCAGTACTTC.

The chain combines TRBV12-3 or TRBV12-4 with TRBJ1-1, with D tentatively TRBD1 (6 bases). The V end was cut by 6 bases, the J end by 5 bases, with 13 bases between. This CDR3 is built from 13 residues. The CDR3 DNA sequence: TGTGCCAGCAGCATTAAACAGGGTACTGAAGCTTTCTTT. Translated: CASSIKQGTEAFF.

J is TRBJ1-5 and V is TRBV24-1; D may be TRBD1 (5 bases). In germline, CDR1 is KGHDR, CDR2 SFDVKD. CDR3 length: 15 amino acids. Trimming left V 5 bases short and J 1 base short, with 11 bases between. The CDR3 DNA sequence: TGTGCCACCAGTGTGGGGGGAAGAAGCAATCAGCCCCAGCATTTT. Translated: CATSVGGRSNQPQHF.

The CDR3 sequence is CASSSKQALNTEAFF. CDR3 bases: TGTGCCAGCAGCAGCAAACAGGCCTTGAACACTGAAGCTTTCTTT. This chain links TRBV7-9 with TRBJ1-1; D is possibly TRBD1 (5 bases). Germline values: CDR1 SEHNR, CDR2 FQNEAQ (reference sequence). Trimming stripped 5 bases from V and 0 bases from J, with 13 bases between. This CDR3 spans 15 amino acids. The whole variable domain, remainder taken from reference TRBV7-9 and TRBJ1-1, is DTGVSQNPRHKITKRGQNVTFRCDPISEHNRLYWYRQTLGQGPEFLTYFQNEAQLEKSRLLSDRFSAERPKGSFSTLEIQRTEQGDSAMYLCASSSKQALNTEAFFGQGTRLTVV.

The V call is TRBV5-6, the J call TRBJ1-4; unclear D gene. V dropped 1 base and J dropped 6 bases, with 7 bases sitting between them. Germline CDR1 SGHDT, CDR2 YYEEEE. The CDR3 has 13 amino acids. CDR3 coding DNA: TGTGCCAGCAGCTTGACACCCGATGAAAAACTGTTTTTT. Amino acid sequence: CASSLTPDEKLFF.

The genes are TRBV18 and TRBJ1-6, with D hard to call. This CDR3 spans 15 amino acids. Looked up from germline, CDR1 is KGHSH and CDR2 is LQKENI. With 3 bases removed from V and 8 bases from J, the gap between germline ends came to 14 bases. The DNA of the CDR3 is TGTGCCAGCTCACCCCCATCCAGGCCAGATTCACCCCTCCACTTT. Its translation is CASSPPSRPDSPLHF.

The V call is TRBV7-9, the J call TRBJ2-7, with TRBD2 identical over 12 bases. Germline V lookup: CDR1 SEHNR, CDR2 FQNEAQ (reference sequence). V shed 8 bases, J shed 2 bases, and the junction held 4 bases outside the gene matches. The CDR3 loop spans 14 amino acids. CDR3 sequence reads: CASSASGGAYEQYF. The CDR3 coding sequence is TGTGCCAGCTCTGCTAGCGGGGGGGCCTACGAGCAGTACTTC.

The J gene is TRBJ2-3, the V gene TRBV20-1; a weak D match, TRBD2 (6 bases). The length of the CDR3 is 11 residues. V lost 7 bases and J 4 bases, leaving 9 bases between the germline ends. Germline CDR1 DFQATT, CDR2 SNEGSKA (reference sequence). The CDR3 region is CSVRDADTQYF. The CDR3 nucleotides are TGCAGTGTGCGGGACGCAGATACGCAGTATTTT.

The chain is built from TRBV25-1 and TRBJ2-3; no clear D. V was pared by 3 bases and J by 1 base, with 14 bases between. Germline CDR1 MGHDK, CDR2 SYGVNS. The CDR3 contains 16 residues. In DNA form, the CDR3 reads TGTGCCAGCAGTGAGGTCCAGGCCTCCGGCACAGATACGCAGTATTTT. It codes for CASSEVQASGTDTQYF. The full variable domain, its missing parts supplied by reference TRBV25-1 and TRBJ2-3, is EADIYQTPRYLVIGTGKKITLECSQTMGHDKMYWYQQDPGMELHLIHYSYGVNSTEKGDLSSESTVSRIRTEHFPLTLESARPSHTSQYLCASSEVQASGTDTQYFGPGTRLTVL.

The chain is built from TRBV9 and TRBJ1-5; D may be TRBD1 (6 bases). CDR3 length equals 17 residues. Germline CDR1 is SGDLS and CDR2 is YYNGEE. V lost 7 bases to trimming and J lost 8 bases, with 28 bases between them. CDR3 region: CASGPNRDTNLRKPQHF. Here the CDR3 DNA reads TGTGCCAGCGGTCCGAACCGGGACACCAACCTTCGAAAGCCCCAGCATTTT.

V gene TRBV6-6 combines with J gene TRBJ1-3; no firm D call. The germline V and J ends were trimmed by 4 bases and 2 bases, with 9 bases remaining between them. The CDR3 is 14 residues long. In germline, CDR1 is MNHNY, CDR2 SVGAGI (reference sequence). CDR3 coding DNA: TGTGCCAGCAGTTTACGGGTCCCTGGAAACACCATATATTTT. It encodes CASSLRVPGNTIYF.

This clone was found once. The chain combines TRBV12-5 with TRBJ2-3; 7 positions agree with TRBD2. V lost 1 base and J lost 2; bases outside the gene matches: 9. Germline CDR1 and CDR2: LGHNT and FRNRAP. This CDR3 is 17 amino acids long. The CDR3 DNA is TGTGCTAGTGGTTTGGACTTACTAGCGACGGTCACAGATACGCAGTATTTT. Protein: CASGLDLLATVTDTQYF.

This clone was seen once. This chain connects TRBV5-5 to TRBJ2-5; 10 bases map to TRBD2. This CDR3 has 14 residues. Germline CDR1 and CDR2: SGHKS and YYEKEE (reference sequence). V was clipped by 5 bases and J by 2 bases; unmatched bases: 3. CDR3 nucleotides: TGTGCCAGCAGGGTAGCGGGGGGACAAGAGACCCAGTACTTC. It specifies CASRVAGGQETQYF.

The chain is built from TRBV14 and TRBJ1-6; D call uncertain. CDR3 length: 17 residues. From germline, CDR1 is SGHDN and CDR2 FVKESK. V lost 4 bases to trimming and J lost 2 bases, with 15 bases between them. CDR3 region: CASSRLTGSTYNSPLHF. The DNA for the CDR3 is TGTGCCAGCAGCCGACTAACCGGGAGCACCTATAATTCACCCCTCCACTTT.

The chain recombines TRBV18 with TRBJ2-7; TRBD1 aligns across 10 bases. With 6 bases clipped from V and 3 bases from J, the junction kept 5 bases outside the gene matches. There are 14 residues in the CDR3. The germline V gene encodes CDR1 KGHSH and CDR2 LQKENI. The CDR3 DNA follows: TGTGCCAGCTCCCGGGGGACAGGGGTCTACGAGCAGTACTTC. It translates to CASSRGTGVYEQYF.

The chain joins TRBV14 to TRBJ1-1, with a weak D call TRBD1 (5 bases). Deletions cut 4 bases from V and 4 bases from J, with 22 bases between. Germline CDR1 is SGHDN and CDR2 is FVKESK. The CDR3 is made up of 17 amino acids. The CDR3 DNA reads as TGTGCCAGCAGCCTCGAAATTGGAGCAGGGCGCGGCACTGAAGCTTTCTTT. Protein product: CASSLEIGAGRGTEAFF.

The chain links TRBV10-3 to TRBJ1-2, with D possibly TRBD1 on 6 matching bases. Germline-derived CDR1 and CDR2 are ENHRY and SYGVKD. V was pared by 0 bases and J by 8 bases, with 13 bases between. The length of the CDR3 is 14 residues. CDR3: CAISESRQGSGYTF. DNA of the CDR3: TGTGCCATCAGTGAGTCGAGGCAGGGGAGCGGCTACACCTTC.

In this sample, this clone turned up once. This chain uses TRBV19 with TRBJ1-5; D may be TRBD1 (5 bases). The CDR3 consists of 12 residues. V was clipped by 10 bases and J by 2 bases, with 9 bases between them. Germline V lookup: CDR1 LNHDA, CDR2 SQIVND (reference sequence). CDR3 residues: CATTVGNQPQHF. CDR3 bases: TGTGCCACGACAGTTGGCAATCAGCCCCAGCATTTT.

The chain has TRBV4-1 and TRBJ2-1, with 7 positions matching TRBD1. Germline V gives CDR1 MGHRA, CDR2 YSYEKL. The J segment lost 0 bases and the V segment lost 1 base, leaving 3 bases of the junction unmatched. The CDR3 has 16 amino acids. The CDR3 nucleotides read TGCGCCAGCAGCCAAGGACAGGGCAGCTCCTACAATGAGCAGTTCTTC. Translating it yields CASSQGQGSSYNEQFF.